The source of this T cell receptor beta chain is a study of T-cell reconstitution after alpha-beta-depleted transplantation in children (dated by TCRdb to the mid-2010s). About the investigation overall: T-cell immune reconstitution after TCRalphabeta/CD19-depleted allogeneic hematopoietic cell transplantation in children was quantitatively tracked in the study by means of TCR repertoire profiling.

Turning to this clonotype: Which antigen it targets is not known. The record has no base qualities; no much larger clone is one base away.

From V the trimming removes 0 bases and from J it removes 1 base, while the gene matches leave 5 bases of the junction unaccounted for. Reading from cysteine to phenylalanine, the CDR3 counts 16 amino acids. Of the read, only the CDR3 DNA is kept; its 48 bases are in frame from base 1. The germline V gene gives CDR1 as MNHEY and CDR2 as SVGAGI. Preparation of the library involved PCR. The reads were generated on an Illumina HiSeq 2500. Molecular barcoding was employed in the preparation of TCR libraries, with unique molecular identifiers being used to normalize TCRbeta repertoire quantification. TCRdb handled the public reads itself, with Q25 trimming in fastp and clone calling in MiXCR, and kept productive beta chains. Entries are consolidated by CDR3 protein sequence, retaining the most common genes and DNA. Here the sample has about 400,000 distinct CDR3 sequences; just over 20% occur a single time. The top ten clonotypes cover less than 4.5% of the sample.

Rearrangement joined TRBV6-5 to TRBJ1-2; a stretch of 7 junction bases matches TRBD1. The receptor comes from a human donor who donated a stem cell graft to a child with acute myeloid leukemia. The sample was PBMCs from the stem cell graft donor, taken from the stem cell graft. CDR3 reads: CASSYSGQTLNYGYTF. In nucleotide form, the sequence is TGTGCCAGCAGTTACTCGGGACAGACCCTTAACTATGGCTACACCTTC.